The 4 T cell receptor beta chains reported below all come from one sample, sequenced in a study of cytomegalovirus exposure and HLA in healthy donors. Primers for the PCR totalled 60 Vbeta and 13 Jbeta. Only in-frame clones appear in the TCRdb table, and some are missing; sequencing was by immunoSEQ multiplex PCR. The sample holds some 130,000 clones, 77% seen once. The sequencing sample was made of PBMCs. The source of these receptors is a woman in her 40s in good health and CMV-seronegative.

The chain links TRBV4-1 to TRBJ2-5; TRBD2 might be the D (5 bases). Trimming removed 4 bases from V and 9 bases from J, with 18 bases in between. The length of the CDR3 is 14 residues. CDR1 is MGHRA, CDR2 YSYEKL, per germline. The CDR3 sequence: CASSPRGSLGAQYF. The CDR3 DNA follows: TGCGCCAGCAGCCCCCGGGGTAGCCTTGGGGCCCAGTACTTC.

The V and J genes are TRBV29-1 and TRBJ1-1; the D gene is possibly TRBD1 (5 bases). The CDR3 runs 12 residues. V lost 5 bases and J lost 9, with 16 bases in between. Germline CDR1 reads SQVTM; CDR2 reads ANQGSEA. This CDR3 is CSVRGWGDQAFF. CDR3 nucleotide sequence: TGCAGCGTTAGGGGTTGGGGGGATCAAGCTTTCTTT.

V and J are TRBV6-5 and TRBJ1-3, with D tentatively TRBD1 (6 bases). CDR3 length: 15 amino acids. The V end lost 0 bases, the J end lost 4 bases, and 10 bases lay between the germline ends. The germline gives CDR1 MNHEY, CDR2 SVGAGI. Here the CDR3 reads CASSYSRGGGNTIYF. The DNA of the CDR3 is TGTGCCAGCAGTTACTCAAGGGGGGGCGGAAACACCATATATTTT.

This chain uses TRBV28 with TRBJ1-2, with 7 bases matching TRBD1. The J segment lost 8 bases and the V segment lost 3 bases, leaving 12 bases of the junction unmatched. This CDR3 comprises 15 residues. From germline, CDR1 is MDHEN and CDR2 SYDVKM. DNA for the CDR3: TGTGCCAGCAGTTTGCACACAGGGGCAGGGTACGGCTACACCTTC. Its translation is CASSLHTGAGYGYTF.